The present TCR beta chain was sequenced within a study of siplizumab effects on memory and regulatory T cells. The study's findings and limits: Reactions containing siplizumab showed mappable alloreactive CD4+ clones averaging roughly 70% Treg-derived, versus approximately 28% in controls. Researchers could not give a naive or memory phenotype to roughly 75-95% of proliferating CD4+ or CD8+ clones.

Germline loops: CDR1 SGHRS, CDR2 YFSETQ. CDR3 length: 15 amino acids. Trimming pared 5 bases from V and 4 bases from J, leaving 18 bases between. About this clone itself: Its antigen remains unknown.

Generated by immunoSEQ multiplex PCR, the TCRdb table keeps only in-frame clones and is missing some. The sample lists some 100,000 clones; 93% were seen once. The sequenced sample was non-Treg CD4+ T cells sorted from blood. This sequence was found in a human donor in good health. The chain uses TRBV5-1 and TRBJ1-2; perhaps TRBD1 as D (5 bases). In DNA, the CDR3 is TGCGCCAGCAGGGACACTGGTGGGCAGCTCTATGGCTACACCTTC. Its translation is CASRDTGGQLYGYTF.